The 3 T cell receptor beta chains below all came from one sample that was sequenced in a study of PD-1 blockade in classical Hodgkin lymphoma. Time point: newly diagnosed, previously untreated cHL patient sample. Purification of CD4+ T cells from thawed PBMCs was performed via magnetic negative selection. The table came from immunoSEQ multiplex PCR; TCRdb's copy has only in-frame clones and leaves some out. There are 30,000 to 40,000 clones in the sample; approximately 90% occur only once, and 0.22% lies in the top ten. What was sequenced was CD4+ T cells from blood. These TCRs come from a human donor with classical Hodgkin lymphoma.

The chain couples TRBV6-6 to TRBJ2-7; TRBD1 aligns across 7 bases. The CDR3 runs to 14 residues. The V gene end was trimmed by 6 bases and the J gene end by 5 bases; junction bases not matched to a gene: 10. Germline-derived CDR1 and CDR2 are MNHNY and SVGAGI (reference sequence). The CDR3 coding sequence is TGTGCCAGCAGCACGGACAGGTCGAGCCACGAGCAGTACTTC. Translated, it gives CASSTDRSSHEQYF.

The genes are TRBV27 and TRBJ2-7; no definite D call. Trimming stripped 3 bases from V and 1 base from J, with 13 bases between. Germline V gives CDR1 MNHEY, CDR2 SMNVEV (reference sequence). The CDR3 totals 15 residues. The CDR3 DNA follows: TGTGCCAGCAGTTTCGGGCGAGGCAGATCCTACGAGCAGTACTTC. It specifies CASSFGRGRSYEQYF.

The DNA for the CDR3 is TGTGCCAGCAGCTTAAGTCGGGGGAGGACAGATACGCAGTATTTT. It encodes CASSLSRGRTDTQYF. J is TRBJ2-3 and V is TRBV7-2; maybe TRBD2 (6 bases). The germline V gene encodes CDR1 SGHTA and CDR2 FQGNSA. V was clipped by 2 bases and J by 3 bases, with 12 bases between them. This CDR3 region has 15 residues.